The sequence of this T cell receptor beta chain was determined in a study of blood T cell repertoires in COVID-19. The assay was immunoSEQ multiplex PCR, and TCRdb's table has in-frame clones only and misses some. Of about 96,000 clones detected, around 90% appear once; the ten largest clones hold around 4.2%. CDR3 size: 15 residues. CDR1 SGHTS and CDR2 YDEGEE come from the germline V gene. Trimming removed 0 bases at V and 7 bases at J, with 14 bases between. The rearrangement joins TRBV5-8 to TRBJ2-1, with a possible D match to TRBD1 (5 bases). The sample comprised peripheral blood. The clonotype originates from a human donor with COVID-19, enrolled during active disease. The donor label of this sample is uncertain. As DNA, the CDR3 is TGTGCCAGCAGCTTGGGCCAGGGCTGGGGAAATGAGCAGTTCTTC. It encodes CASSLGQGWGNEQFF.